This T cell receptor beta chain was captured in a study of OX40 agonist ivuxolimab in advanced cancers. Whole-study context: Previous treatment with anti-PD-1, anti-PD-L1 or anti-CTLA-4 therapy was allowed; over 35% had received some.

Concerning this clone: Its antigen is undetermined.

The V end was cut by 5 bases, the J end by 2 bases, with 13 bases between. This CDR3 contains 15 residues. The germline gives CDR1 LNHDA, CDR2 SQIVND (reference sequence). Whole-study findings and limits: Expanded peripheral T-cell antigen specificity went undetermined. The average count of expanded clones was higher among CD8+ T cells than among CD4+.

The data were produced by immunoSEQ multiplex PCR, yet TCRdb's version contains in-frame clones alone and is incomplete. This table holds about 68,000 clones, about 85% found once. The chain combines TRBV19 with TRBJ1-3; D is unresolved. This TCR was recovered from an adult with an advanced solid tumor such as melanoma, head and neck, liver or kidney cancer. Sequencing was performed on CD4+ or CD8+ T cells sorted from blood, taken in a trial of the OX40 agonist ivuxolimab. This chain's CDR3 is CASSENQVPGNTIYF. As DNA, the CDR3 is TGTGCCAGTAGTGAAAATCAGGTGCCTGGAAACACCATATATTTT. Supplemented by reference TRBV19 and TRBJ1-3, the full variable domain reads DGGITQSPKYLFRKEGQNVTLSCEQNLNHDAMYWYRQDPGQGLRLIYYSQIVNDFQKGDIAEGYSVSREKKESFPLTVTSAQKNPTAFYLCASSENQVPGNTIYFGEGSWLTVV.